This is a list of T cell receptor beta chains from one sample in a study of blood T cell repertoires in COVID-19. Clones were sequenced by immunoSEQ multiplex PCR, and TCRdb holds only the in-frame ones, with some missing. The sample has around 270,000 clones; 80% to 90% are singletons. The specimen was peripheral blood. The receptors derive from a man younger than 40 with acute or convalescent COVID-19. Each CDR3 is given with its conserved first and last residue. D genes are given only for firm matches. Only some rows state a clone size, as once, few, many or a class for expanded clones.

size	V	J	D	DNA	CDR3
.	TRBV9	TRBJ2-3	TRBD2	TGTGCCAGCACTGAACTAGCGCTAAGCACAGATACGCAGTATTTT	CASTELALSTDTQYF
.	TRBV5-1	TRBJ2-7	TRBD2	TGCGCCAGCAGCTTTATTAGCGGGGGACCGAGCTCCTACGAGCAGTACTTC	CASSFISGGPSSYEQYF
once	TRBV5-1	TRBJ2-5	.	TGCGCCAGCAGCCGCAGCCGGGAAGAGACCCAGTACTTC	CASSRSREETQYF
.	TRBV7-8	TRBJ1-6	.	TGTGCCAGCAGCTTAGCGCTAGGTTCACCCCTCCACTTT	CASSLALGSPLHF
.	TRBV24-1	TRBJ2-3	TRBD2	TGTGCCACCAGTGAAACCGGACTAGCGGGACCCCGCACAGATACGCAGTATTTT	CATSETGLAGPRTDTQYF
.	TRBV14	TRBJ2-4	.	TGTGCCAGCAGCCAAGTTGGGGCCCACAGGCCAGAACTAGCCAAAAACATTCAGTACTTC	CASSQVGAHRPELAKNIQYF
.	TRBV5-1	TRBJ1-1	TRBD1	TGCGCCAGCAGCTTCCAGACAGGGGGGACTGAAGCTTTCTTT	CASSFQTGGTEAFF
once	TRBV29-1	TRBJ1-1	TRBD1	TGCAGCGCCGAGACAGGGTTGGACACTGAAGCTTTCTTT	CSAETGLDTEAFF
.	TRBV3-1/TRBV3-2	TRBJ2-1	TRBD2	TGTGCCAGCAGCCAAGTTGGACTAGCGAGGTCCTACAATGAGCAGTTCTTC	CASSQVGLARSYNEQFF
few	TRBV5-1	TRBJ1-2	TRBD1	TGCGCCAGCAGCGTAACAGGGGTTTATGGCTACACCTTC	CASSVTGVYGYTF
.	TRBV9	TRBJ2-7	.	TGTGCCAGCAGCGTAGCTTCGGATAGCGTACCCTACGAGCAGTACTTC	CASSVASDSVPYEQYF
.	TRBV3-1/TRBV3-2	TRBJ1-1	.	TGTGCCAGCAGCACCCGACCCGACATGAGCACTGAAGCTTTCTTT	CASSTRPDMSTEAFF
.	TRBV29-1	TRBJ1-3	.	TGCAGCGTCGGACAGTATTCTGGAAACACCATATATTTT	CSVGQYSGNTIYF
.	TRBV4-1	TRBJ2-7	TRBD1	TGCGCCAGCAGCGTACGACAGGGTGAGGGCGAGCAGTACTTC	CASSVRQGEGEQYF
.	TRBV11-3	TRBJ2-1	.	TGTGCCAGCAGCCCGGTCTTTGGGAGCAATGAGCAGTTCTTC	CASSPVFGSNEQFF
.	TRBV4-1	TRBJ1-4	TRBD1	TGCGCCAGCAGCCAAGTTGAGTATGCGGGACAGCCTAATGAAAAACTGTTTTTT	CASSQVEYAGQPNEKLFF
.	TRBV27	TRBJ1-5	TRBD1	TGTGCCAGCAGTCCCTTGGACAGGGGGGACAATCAGCCCCAGCATTTT	CASSPLDRGDNQPQHF
.	TRBV21-1	TRBJ2-7	.	TGTGCCAGCAGCAAACGAATTCGGGAAAAGGTTTTTTCCTACGAGCAGTACTTC	CASSKRIREKVFSYEQYF
.	TRBV18	TRBJ1-1	.	TGTGCCAGCTCACCACAAAACATTAACACTGAAGCTTTCTTT	CASSPQNINTEAFF
.	TRBV5-1	TRBJ1-2	.	TGCGCCAGCAGCCCGGGGGGTGGAGGCGGCGTCTATGGCTACACCTTC	CASSPGGGGGVYGYTF
.	TRBV5-1	TRBJ1-1	TRBD1	TGCGCCAGCAGCTGGGGACAGGGGGCAACTGAAGCTTTCTTT	CASSWGQGATEAFF
once	TRBV10-1	TRBJ2-2	.	TGCGCCAGCAGTGAGTCTGGGGCAGGGCAGCTGTTTTTT	CASSESGAGQLFF
.	TRBV9	TRBJ2-3	TRBD1	TGTGCCAGCAGCGCCCATACCTCGACAGGGGGAGGGACAGATACGCAGTATTTT	CASSAHTSTGGGTDTQYF
.	TRBV7-9	TRBJ2-3	.	TGTGCCAGCAGCTTTAAAAGCACAGATACGCAGTATTTT	CASSFKSTDTQYF
.	TRBV28	TRBJ1-2	TRBD1	TGTGCCAGCAGTCCCAACCGAGGGACAGGGTTTGCCAGTGGCTATGGCTACACCTTC	CASSPNRGTGFASGYGYTF
.	TRBV7-9	TRBJ1-1	TRBD1	TGTGCCAGCAGCTTAGGGAGACAGGGAGCGGCTGAAGCTTTCTTT	CASSLGRQGAAEAFF
.	TRBV6-5	TRBJ1-1	TRBD1	TGTGCCAGCAGCATACTGGACAGGGATACTGAAGCTTTCTTT	CASSILDRDTEAFF
.	TRBV19	TRBJ2-7	.	TGTGCCAGTAGTCTGACACCTGTCGTGCCGTACGAGCAGTACTTC	CASSLTPVVPYEQYF
.	TRBV28	TRBJ1-5	.	TGTGCCAGCACCCTGGACAGTAGCAATCAGCCCCAGCATTTT	CASTLDSSNQPQHF
.	TRBV7-2	TRBJ2-1	.	TGTGCCAGCAGCGTAACACCCAGCTCCTACAATGAGCAGTTCTTC	CASSVTPSSYNEQFF
once	TRBV30	TRBJ1-4	TRBD1	TGTGCCTGGGGGACAGGGGGTCGAAATGAAAAACTGTTTTTT	CAWGTGGRNEKLFF
.	TRBV24-1	TRBJ2-1	TRBD2	TGTGCCACCAGTGATCCCATAAGACGGGGGGGGAATGAGCAGTTCTTC	CATSDPIRRGGNEQFF
.	TRBV28	TRBJ1-2	.	TGTGCCAGCACCATTAGGGGGAACAAGGCCCATGGCTACACCTTC	CASTIRGNKAHGYTF
.	TRBV13	TRBJ2-7	TRBD2	TGTGCCAGCAGCTCTTGGAGCGGGAGGCTCCGGAACGAGCAGTACTTC	CASSSWSGRLRNEQYF
.	TRBV10-1	TRBJ2-1	.	TGCGCCAGCAGCCCCTGGGGGGTCAATGAGCAGTTCTTC	CASSPWGVNEQFF
.	TRBV19	TRBJ1-1	.	TGTGCCAGTAGTATACAAGCAGGGCCCACTGAAGCTTTCTTT	CASSIQAGPTEAFF
.	TRBV7-8	TRBJ1-1	TRBD1	TGTGCCAGCAGCTTCGCAGGGGGCACTGAAGCTTTCTTT	CASSFAGGTEAFF
once	TRBV5-1	TRBJ2-1	TRBD2	TGCGCCAGCAGCCTTGAGCGGGGGGGCAACAATGAGCAGTTCTTC	CASSLERGGNNEQFF
.	TRBV19	TRBJ2-1	TRBD2	TGTGCCAGTAGTGTCGGGACTAGGGGTAGGGATGAGCAGTTCTTC	CASSVGTRGRDEQFF
.	TRBV7-9	TRBJ2-7	TRBD1	TGTGCCAGCAGCCACGAGTACAGGGGACCCTACGAGCAGTACTTC	CASSHEYRGPYEQYF
.	TRBV5-1	TRBJ2-7	.	TGCGCCAGCAGCTCGGACGGGGTCTTCCCCTACGAGCAGTACTTC	CASSSDGVFPYEQYF
once	TRBV5-1	TRBJ2-7	.	TGCGCCAGCAGCCTGGGCGGAACCTACGAGCAGTACTTC	CASSLGGTYEQYF
.	TRBV7-9	TRBJ1-5	.	TGTGCCAGCAGCACCGACGGACTATCGCCCCAGCATTTT	CASSTDGLSPQHF
.	TRBV9	TRBJ2-7	TRBD1	TGTGCCAGCAGCGTGAACACCGGGACAGGGAGTAACGAGCAGTACTTC	CASSVNTGTGSNEQYF
.	TRBV5-1	TRBJ2-3	TRBD2	TGCGCCACGACCTACCAATCAGCGGGGACAGATACGCAGTATTTT	CATTYQSAGTDTQYF
.	TRBV19	TRBJ1-2	.	TGTGCCAGTAGTATAGAGCCAGGGAACTATGGCTACACCTTC	CASSIEPGNYGYTF
.	TRBV3-1/TRBV3-2	TRBJ2-3	TRBD2	TGTGCCAGCAGCCACCTTAGCGGGGAAGACACAGATACGCAGTATTTT	CASSHLSGEDTDTQYF
.	TRBV5-1	TRBJ1-6	.	TGCGCCAGCAGCTTGGGGCAGGATAATTCACCCCTCCACTTT	CASSLGQDNSPLHF
once	TRBV6-5	TRBJ2-3	TRBD2	TGTGCCAGCAGTCCAAGCGGGAGAGGGGCGGATACGCAGTATTTT	CASSPSGRGADTQYF
.	TRBV3-1/TRBV3-2	TRBJ1-2	.	TGTGCCAGCAGCCAAGCCAATCTCAGGGGCAGCTACACCTTC	CASSQANLRGSYTF
.	TRBV20-1	TRBJ1-5	.	TGCAGTGCTAGTCTTACAGGGCTAAGGGGTACTAATCAGCCCCAGCATTTT	CSASLTGLRGTNQPQHF
.	TRBV7-9	TRBJ1-2	.	TGTGCCAGCAGCTCCTTCAACTATGGCTACACCTTC	CASSSFNYGYTF
once	TRBV6-6	TRBJ1-2	.	TGTGCCAGCAGCCCGGACAGAAGATATGGCTACACCTTC	CASSPDRRYGYTF